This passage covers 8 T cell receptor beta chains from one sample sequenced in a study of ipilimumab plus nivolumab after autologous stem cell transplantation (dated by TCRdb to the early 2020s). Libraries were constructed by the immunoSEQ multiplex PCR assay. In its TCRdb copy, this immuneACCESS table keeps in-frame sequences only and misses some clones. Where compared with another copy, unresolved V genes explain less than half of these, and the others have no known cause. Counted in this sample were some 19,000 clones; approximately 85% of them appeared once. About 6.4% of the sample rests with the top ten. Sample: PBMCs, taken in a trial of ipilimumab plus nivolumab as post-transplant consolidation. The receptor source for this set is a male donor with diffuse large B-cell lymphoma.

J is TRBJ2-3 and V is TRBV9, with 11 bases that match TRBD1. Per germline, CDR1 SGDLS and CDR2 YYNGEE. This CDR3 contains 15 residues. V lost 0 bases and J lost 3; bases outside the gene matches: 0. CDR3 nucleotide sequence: TGTGCCAGCAGCGTAGGGGACAGGGGGACAGATACGCAGTATTTT. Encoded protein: CASSVGDRGTDTQYF.

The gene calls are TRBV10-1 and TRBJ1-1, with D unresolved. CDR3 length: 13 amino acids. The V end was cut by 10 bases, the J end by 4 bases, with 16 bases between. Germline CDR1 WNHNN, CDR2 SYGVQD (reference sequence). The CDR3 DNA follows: TGCGCCACTCGACCGTATGTCGGCACTGAAGCTTTCTTT. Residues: CATRPYVGTEAFF.

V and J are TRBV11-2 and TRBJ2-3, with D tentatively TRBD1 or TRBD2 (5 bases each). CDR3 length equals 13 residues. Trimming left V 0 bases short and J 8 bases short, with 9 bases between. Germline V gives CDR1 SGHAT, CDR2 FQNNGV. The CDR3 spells CASSLEVRGTQYF. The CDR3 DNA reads TGTGCCAGCAGCTTAGAGGTGAGGGGTACGCAGTATTTT.

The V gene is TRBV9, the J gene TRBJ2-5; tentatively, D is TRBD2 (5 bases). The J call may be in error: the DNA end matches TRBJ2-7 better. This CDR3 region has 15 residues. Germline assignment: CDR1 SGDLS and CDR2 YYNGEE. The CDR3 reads CASSADPTRGSEQYF. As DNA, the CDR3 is TGTGCCAGCAGCGCCGACCCTACCCGGGGTTCCGAGCAGTACTTC.

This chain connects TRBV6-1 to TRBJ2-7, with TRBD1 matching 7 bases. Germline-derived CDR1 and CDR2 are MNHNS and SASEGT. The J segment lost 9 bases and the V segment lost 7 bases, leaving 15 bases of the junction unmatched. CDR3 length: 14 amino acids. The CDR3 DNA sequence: TGTGCCAGCACCAAGAAGGACAGGACCTACCCGCAGTACTTC. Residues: CASTKKDRTYPQYF.

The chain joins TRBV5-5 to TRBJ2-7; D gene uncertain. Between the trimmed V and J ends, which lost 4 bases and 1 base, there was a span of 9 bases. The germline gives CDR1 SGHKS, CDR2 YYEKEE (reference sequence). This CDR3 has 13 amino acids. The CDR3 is CASSLSVSYEQYF. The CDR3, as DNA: TGTGCCAGCAGCCTCTCCGTTTCCTACGAGCAGTACTTC.

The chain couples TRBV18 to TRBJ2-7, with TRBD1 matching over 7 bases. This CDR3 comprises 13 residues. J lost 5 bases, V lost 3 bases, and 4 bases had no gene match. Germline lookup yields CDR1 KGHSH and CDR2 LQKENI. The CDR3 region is CASSPTGVDEQYF. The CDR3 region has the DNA TGTGCCAGCTCACCTACAGGGGTAGACGAGCAGTACTTC.

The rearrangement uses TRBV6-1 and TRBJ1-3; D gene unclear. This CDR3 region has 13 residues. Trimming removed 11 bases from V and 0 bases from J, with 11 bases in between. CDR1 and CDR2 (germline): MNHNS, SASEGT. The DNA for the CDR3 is TGTGCCGCTCGACTGAACTCTGGAAACACCATATATTTT. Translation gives CAARLNSGNTIYF.